These 30 T cell receptor beta chains were sequenced from one sample in a study of T cells in tumors after PD-1 blockade. Sequencing was performed with immunoSEQ multiplex PCR; in TCRdb, only in-frame clones are kept and a portion is missing. The repertoire holds about 19,000 clones, with 81% as singletons. The source was PBMCs, collected after anti-PD-1 therapy. The source of these receptors is a human donor with advanced basal cell or squamous cell carcinoma (not recorded which).

The CDR3 nucleotides are TGTGCCAGCAGCTTGGTTCAGGGGCCCTATGGCTACACCTTC. Its translation: CASSLVQGPYGYTF. This chain links TRBV7-2 with TRBJ1-2, with a weak D call TRBD1 (6 bases). Trimming shortened V by 3 bases and J by 4 bases, and 12 bases separated the two germline ends. CDR1 and CDR2 from the germline V gene are SGHTA and FQGNSA. This CDR3 has 14 amino acids.

This chain links TRBV28 with TRBJ2-1; 8 bases agree with TRBD1. Trimming at V came to 5 bases and at J to 7 bases, leaving 7 bases not matched to a gene. The CDR3 length is 14 residues. Germline V gene data show CDR1 as MDHEN and CDR2 as SYDVKM. The CDR3 protein is CASSPMTGVNEQFF. The DNA of the CDR3 is TGTGCCAGCAGTCCCATGACAGGGGTAAATGAGCAGTTCTTC.

The chain couples TRBV27 to TRBJ2-7; 11 nucleotides align to TRBD1. The ends lost 5 bases at V and 4 bases at J; junction bases unmatched: 7. There are 15 residues in the CDR3. Looked up from germline, CDR1 is MNHEY and CDR2 is SMNVEV (reference sequence). The CDR3 DNA sequence: TGTGCCAGCAGTCGGGGGACAGGGGGTCGTTACGAGCAGTACTTC. It yields the protein CASSRGTGGRYEQYF.

V usage is TRBV10-3 and J usage is TRBJ1-1; D is ambiguous. CDR1 ENHRY and CDR2 SYGVKD come from the germline V gene. CDR3 size: 13 residues. V was cut by 7 bases and J by 1 base, with 10 bases left in between. This CDR3 is CAITRQTNTEAFF. In DNA form, the CDR3 reads TGTGCCATCACCCGGCAGACGAACACTGAAGCTTTCTTT.

V is TRBV7-9 and J is TRBJ1-2; TRBD1 is a possible D gene (6 bases). Trimming left V 0 bases short and J 8 bases short, with 10 bases between. This CDR3 comprises 13 residues. Germline assignment: CDR1 SEHNR and CDR2 FQNEAQ (reference sequence). CDR3 loop: CASSLATGQGYTF. As DNA, the CDR3 is TGTGCCAGCAGCTTAGCGACAGGCCAGGGCTACACCTTC.

This chain links TRBV24-1 with TRBJ2-2; no definite D call. The V end was cut by 4 bases, the J end by 5 bases, with 10 bases between. CDR1 is KGHDR and CDR2 is SFDVKD in the germline V gene. CDR3 length equals 14 residues. The CDR3 DNA reads TGTGCCACCAGTGACCGGACGGTGACCGGGGAGCTGTTTTTT. This sequence encodes CATSDRTVTGELFF.

The chain recombines TRBV13 with TRBJ1-1, with D unclear. The CDR3 is 13 amino acids. Per germline, CDR1 PRHDT and CDR2 FYEKMQ (reference sequence). V dropped 5 bases and J dropped 3 bases, with 10 bases sitting between them. CDR3 DNA sequence: TGTGCCAGCAGCCCCGAGAGGTACACTGAAGCTTTCTTT. Its translation: CASSPERYTEAFF.

This chain uses TRBV19 with TRBJ2-4, with a weak D call TRBD2 (6 bases). The CDR3 covers 14 residues. V was shortened by 4 bases and J by 6 bases, with 13 bases between the two germline ends. CDR1 and CDR2 from the germline V gene are LNHDA and SQIVND (reference sequence). DNA for the CDR3: TGTGCCAGTAGTACCCCGACTAGTTCAAACATTCAGTACTTC. This gives the protein CASSTPTSSNIQYF. Complete variable domain (other parts from reference TRBV19 and TRBJ2-4): DGGITQSPKYLFRKEGQNVTLSCEQNLNHDAMYWYRQDPGQGLRLIYYSQIVNDFQKGDIAEGYSVSREKKESFPLTVTSAQKNPTAFYLCASSTPTSSNIQYFGAGTRLSVL.

J is TRBJ1-5 and V is TRBV29-1, with a weak D call TRBD1 (6 bases). CDR3 length: 12 residues. CDR1 and CDR2 from the germline V gene are SQVTM and ANQGSEA. Trimming pared 5 bases from V and 5 bases from J, leaving 10 bases between. CDR3 in amino acids: CSVLQGDQPQHF. The DNA of the CDR3 is TGCAGCGTTCTACAGGGAGATCAGCCCCAGCATTTT. Using reference TRBV29-1 and TRBJ1-5 for the parts outside the CDR3, the full variable domain is SAVISQKPSRDICQRGTSLTIQCQVDSQVTMMFWYRQQPGQSLTLIATANQGSEATYESGFVIDKFPISRPNLTFSTLTVSNMSPEDSSIYLCSVLQGDQPQHFGDGTRLSIL.

The chain joins TRBV10-2 to TRBJ2-7, with D unresolved. The CDR3 extends over 12 amino acids. V shed 4 bases and J shed 1 base, with 5 bases lying between them. Germline V gene sequence: CDR1 WSHSY, CDR2 SAAADI. CDR3: CASSGQSYEQYF. CDR3 DNA: TGCGCCAGCAGTGGGCAGTCCTACGAGCAGTACTTC.

This clone was detected only a few times. J is TRBJ2-5 and V is TRBV3-1 (or the pseudogene TRBV3-2); TRBD2 aligns across 8 bases. This CDR3 contains 16 residues. With V trimmed by 4 bases and J by 5 bases, 12 bases remained unmatched. CDR1 LGHDT and CDR2 YNNKEL come from the germline V gene (reference sequence). The CDR3 sequence is CASSLPSGGGRETQYF. The CDR3, as DNA: TGTGCCAGCAGCCTCCCCTCGGGGGGCGGGAGGGAGACCCAGTACTTC.

The CDR3 DNA reads TGTGCCAGCAGCCTCACGTGGGGGGTAGACGAGCAGTACTTC. Translation gives CASSLTWGVDEQYF. The rearrangement links TRBV13 to TRBJ2-7; D might be TRBD2 (6 bases). The CDR3 spans 14 residues. The germline CDR1 and CDR2 sequences are PRHDT and FYEKMQ (reference sequence). The ends were cut back, 5 bases at V and 5 bases at J, with 16 bases in the middle.

The chain employs TRBV6-1 and TRBJ2-3; possible D gene TRBD1, 5 bases. The CDR3 runs 16 residues. V lost 3 bases, J lost 0 bases, and 13 bases lay in between. Germline V gene sequence: CDR1 MNHNS, CDR2 SASEGT. CDR3 residues: CASSDRGAYSTDTQYF. CDR3 coding DNA: TGTGCCAGCAGTGACCGTGGGGCCTATAGCACAGATACGCAGTATTTT.

This chain connects TRBV9 to TRBJ2-2; weak D call: TRBD2 (6 bases). The V gene's germline CDR1 is SGDLS and CDR2 YYNGEE. CDR3 length: 16 amino acids. Between the trimmed V and J ends, which lost 1 base and 9 bases, there was a span of 19 bases. The CDR3 here is CASSVNPLRDGRELFF. CDR3 nucleotide sequence: TGTGCCAGCAGCGTAAACCCCCTGCGGGACGGCCGGGAGCTGTTTTTT.

This chain links TRBV2 with TRBJ1-2, with 9 bases aligning to TRBD1. Germline V gives CDR1 SNHLY, CDR2 FYNNEI. This CDR3 is 16 amino acids long. The V and J ends lost 6 bases and 2 bases, in that order; junction bases with no gene match: 10. CDR3 amino acids: CASSKGGQGTNYGYTF. CDR3 coding DNA: TGTGCCAGCAGCAAGGGAGGACAGGGGACCAACTATGGCTACACCTTC. Full variable domain (outside the CDR3, taken from reference TRBV2 and TRBJ1-2): EPEVTQTPSHQVTQMGQEVILRCVPISNHLYFYWYRQILGQKVEFLVSFYNNEISEKSEIFDDQFSVERPDGSNFTLKIRSTKLEDSAMYFCASSKGGQGTNYGYTFGSGTRLTVV.

The rearrangement uses TRBV11-3 and TRBJ1-4; D perhaps matches TRBD1 (5 bases). This CDR3 is 16 amino acids long. Germline CDR1 and CDR2: SGHNT and YENEEA. V lost 5 bases, J lost 0 bases, and 13 bases lay in between. The CDR3 protein is CASSRGVYATNEKLFF. CDR3 bases: TGTGCCAGCAGCCGGGGGGTTTATGCAACTAATGAAAAACTGTTTTTT.

The chain recombines TRBV11-3 with TRBJ1-2; 7 nucleotides agree with TRBD1. The CDR3 extends over 17 amino acids. After removal of 5 bases from V and 0 bases from J, the junction contained 12 bases not matched to a gene. Germline V lookup: CDR1 SGHNT, CDR2 YENEEA. The CDR3 loop reads CASSLQLPGQTNYGYTF. CDR3 sequence (DNA): TGTGCCAGCAGCCTACAACTACCGGGACAGACTAACTATGGCTACACCTTC.

The rearrangement joins TRBV27 to TRBJ2-2; D not certain. The CDR3 is made up of 13 amino acids. V lost 3 bases and J 6 bases, leaving 8 bases between the germline ends. CDR1 and CDR2 (germline): MNHEY, SMNVEV (reference sequence). The DNA of the CDR3 is TGTGCCAGCAGTTTGGTAGGGTCCGGGGAGCTGTTTTTT. Its translation is CASSLVGSGELFF.

This chain uses TRBV5-1 with TRBJ1-1; 9 bases are shared with TRBD1. V lost 4 bases, J lost 1 base, and 5 bases stayed unmatched. Per germline, CDR1 SGHRS and CDR2 YFSETQ. The CDR3 totals 15 residues. CDR3 DNA: TGCGCCAGCAGCCGGGACAGGGTGGGGAACACTGAAGCTTTCTTT. Translating it yields CASSRDRVGNTEAFF.

This chain connects TRBV11-3 to TRBJ2-1; weak D call: TRBD2 (5 bases). Trimming pared 0 bases from V and 2 bases from J, leaving 8 bases between. The CDR3 consists of 15 residues. Germline lookup yields CDR1 SGHNT and CDR2 YENEEA. This CDR3 is CASSLDGVPYNEQFF. For the CDR3, the DNA is TGTGCCAGCAGCTTAGACGGGGTCCCCTACAATGAGCAGTTCTTC.

This chain connects TRBV7-8 to TRBJ2-1, with a possible D match to TRBD2 (6 bases). This CDR3 region has 15 residues. V was cut by 1 base and J by 6 bases, with 13 bases left in between. Germline V lookup: CDR1 SGHVS, CDR2 FQNEAQ. This CDR3 reads CASSLEAGTLNEQFF. CDR3 in DNA: TGTGCCAGCAGCTTAGAGGCCGGGACTCTCAATGAGCAGTTCTTC.

The genes are TRBV28 and TRBJ2-6, with 7 positions matching TRBD1. Trimming took 5 bases from V and 0 from J; bases not matched to a gene: 4. The CDR3 is 16 residues long. Germline V gives CDR1 MDHEN, CDR2 SYDVKM. CDR3 in DNA: TGTGCCAGCAGTCCGACAGGGCACTCTGGGGCCAACGTCCTGACTTTC. Amino acids: CASSPTGHSGANVLTF.

The gene calls are TRBV5-1 and TRBJ2-3, with a weak D call TRBD2 (6 bases). Per germline, CDR1 SGHRS and CDR2 YFSETQ. The CDR3 runs to 13 residues. Trimming removed 4 bases from V and 5 bases from J, with 11 bases in between. In DNA, the CDR3 is TGCGCCAGCAGCCCCGGAGGGCGAGATACGCAGTATTTT. The encoded protein is CASSPGGRDTQYF.

This chain uses TRBV3-1 (or the pseudogene TRBV3-2) with TRBJ2-7; D may be TRBD1 or TRBD2 (5 bases each). V was cut by 1 base and J by 7 bases, with 17 bases left in between. CDR1 and CDR2 (germline): LGHDT, YNNKEL (reference sequence). The CDR3 contains 15 residues. This CDR3 is CASSQAGDPRREQYF. In nucleotides, the CDR3 is TGTGCCAGCAGCCAAGCCGGGGACCCCAGGCGGGAGCAGTACTTC.

The chain has TRBV7-6 and TRBJ2-7; D is possibly TRBD2 (5 bases). Germline V gives CDR1 SGHVS, CDR2 FNYEAQ. Trimming left V 5 bases short and J 3 bases short, with 14 bases between. The CDR3 totals 14 residues. CDR3 sequence reads: CASSLDSQLYEQYF. The CDR3 bases are TGTGCCAGCAGCCTGGACTCCCAACTCTACGAGCAGTACTTC.

The rearrangement uses TRBV5-6 and TRBJ2-1, with D possibly matching TRBD2 (6 bases). The CDR3 runs 17 residues. The germline gives CDR1 SGHDT, CDR2 YYEEEE. With 0 bases removed from V and 0 bases from J, the gap between germline ends came to 13 bases. The CDR3 region is CASSLALAYSSYNEQFF. In nucleotides, the CDR3 is TGTGCCAGCAGCTTGGCGCTAGCGTATAGCTCCTACAATGAGCAGTTCTTC. Using reference TRBV5-6 and TRBJ2-1 for the parts outside the CDR3, the full variable domain is DAGVTQSPTHLIKTRGQQVTLRCSPKSGHDTVSWYQQALGQGPQFIFQYYEEEERQRGNFPDRFSGHQFPNYSSELNVNALLLGDSALYLCASSLALAYSSYNEQFFGPGTRLTVL.

V and J are TRBV6-1 and TRBJ2-5, with D tentatively TRBD1 or TRBD2 (6 bases each). Germline V gene data show CDR1 as MNHNS and CDR2 as SASEGT. The length of the CDR3 is 16 residues. Trimming took 1 base from V and 0 from J, leaving 12 bases between them. For the CDR3, the DNA is TGTGCCAGCAGTGAAGATGGTCGGGGGCACCAAGAGACCCAGTACTTC. Its protein product is CASSEDGRGHQETQYF.

This clone was counted once. This chain joins TRBV28 and TRBJ1-2; 8 bases match TRBD1. The V gene end was trimmed by 6 bases and the J gene end by 4 bases; junction bases not matched to a gene: 7. Germline loops: CDR1 MDHEN, CDR2 SYDVKM. The CDR3 runs 14 residues. Written as DNA, the CDR3 is TGTGCCAGCAGAACCCTCCAGGGGGCCTATGGCTACACCTTC. Encoded protein: CASRTLQGAYGYTF.

The genes are TRBV29-1 and TRBJ2-7; D gene uncertain. Germline V gives CDR1 SQVTM, CDR2 ANQGSEA. V shed 4 bases and J shed 0 bases, with 4 bases lying between them. The length of the CDR3 is 11 residues. In nucleotides, the CDR3 is TGCAGCGTTGGATACTCCTACGAGCAGTACTTC. Encoded protein: CSVGYSYEQYF.

The rearrangement joins TRBV14 to TRBJ2-1; 12 positions agree with TRBD2. V was clipped by 3 bases and J by 6 bases; unmatched bases: 9. CDR1 SGHDN and CDR2 FVKESK come from the germline V gene. This CDR3 contains 17 residues. This CDR3 is CASSQMLLAGGFNEQFF. DNA for the CDR3: TGTGCCAGCAGCCAGATGCTACTAGCGGGAGGTTTCAATGAGCAGTTCTTC.